This T cell receptor beta chain originates from a study of cytomegalovirus exposure and HLA in healthy donors. Overall study results and limits: Three CMV-associated chains proved CMV antigen-specific in vitro.

The germline gives CDR1 LGHNT, CDR2 FRNRAP. V was pared by 4 bases and J by 7 bases, with 17 bases between. The CDR3 loop spans 15 amino acids. On this clone itself: As yet, its antigen is unknown.

Use of 60 Vbeta and 13 Jbeta primers characterized the PCR. Data came from immunoSEQ multiplex PCR; TCRdb stores just in-frame clones and leaves some out. The sample contains under 130,000 clones, approximately 83% of which appear only once. The origin of this receptor is a man in his late teens or twenties in good health and CMV-seronegative. The chain joins TRBV12-5 to TRBJ1-5; the D is unclear. Specimen: PBMCs. Here the CDR3 DNA reads TGTGCTAGTGGTTCGGGAGGAGGTCTCGGACAGCCCCAGCATTTT. It translates to CASGSGGGLGQPQHF. The variable domain in full, with the rest retrieved from reference TRBV12-5 and TRBJ1-5, is DARVTQTPRHKVTEMGQEVTMRCQPILGHNTVFWYRQTMMQGLELLAYFRNRAPLDDSGMPKDRFSAEMPDATLATLKIQPSEPRDSAVYFCASGSGGGLGQPQHFGDGTRLSIL.